This T cell receptor beta chain was recovered during a study of T cell responses to AZD1222 COVID-19 vaccine. General study findings and limits: Recipients of AZD1222 seropositive at baseline numbered only 6 or 7.

Measured with immunoSEQ multiplex PCR; TCRdb has only the in-frame clones, and not every one. The sample records about 140,000 clones, about 94% being singletons. The CDR3 loop spans 17 amino acids. Of note for this clone: Its specificity is not known.

This sequence was found in an adult in good health. This chain connects TRBV21-1 to TRBJ2-7. TRBV21-1 is designated a pseudogene. The sequences come from peripheral blood, collected on day 0 of AZD1222 vaccination. The CDR3 nucleotides are TGTGCCAGCAGCCCTAGGGGGGACGGCAGTCTCTACTACGAGCAGTACTTC. Translated: CASSPRGDGSLYYEQYF.